This T cell receptor (beta chain) appears in the sequencing data of a study of T cell changes during pregnancy in multiple sclerosis. CDR1 MNHNY and CDR2 SVGAGI come from the germline V gene (reference sequence). Trimming stripped 6 bases from V and 8 bases from J, with 16 bases between. The CDR3 loop spans 13 amino acids. The assay was immunoSEQ multiplex PCR, and TCRdb's table has in-frame clones only and misses some. The table records roughly 45,000 clones, less than 90% of them present only once. The rearrangement joins TRBV6-6 to TRBJ1-1, with a possible D match to TRBD1 (6 bases). This sample comprised CD4+ T cells from peripheral blood mononuclear cells, obtained in the second trimester of pregnancy. This TCR derives from a female donor with multiple sclerosis, enrolled in a pregnancy study. CDR3 nucleotide sequence: TGTGCCAGCAGGTCCACAGGGTATATCGAAGCTTTCTTT. It translates to CASRSTGYIEAFF.